This T cell receptor (beta chain) was observed in a study of radiation and T cells in renal cell carcinoma (dated by TCRdb to 2020 to 2022). Regarding the study in general: The samples were obtained from a clinical trial, where primary renal cell carcinomas were treated with 15 Gy stereotactic body radiation therapy and then removed by nephrectomy 4 weeks afterward. A total of about 4 million unique CDR3 nucleotide sequences, encoding around 2.7 million unique CDR3 amino acid sequences, were found across all 50 or so samples. In total, more than 50 samples underwent TCR beta sequencing: 25 or so tumors plus 27 peripheral blood samples.

The sample's time point label, in plain terms: blood 2 weeks post-SBRT. The sample's treatment or condition, from its label and the paper: 15 Gy SBRT to primary tumor, nephrectomy 4 weeks later. To track tumor-enriched clonotypes, serial peripheral blood was sampled from radiation-treated patients at baseline and at 2 weeks and 4 weeks after SBRT. Every patient had renal cell carcinoma of clear cell pathology. Genomic DNA for TCR sequencing was prepared using the QIAamp DNA Blood Mini Kit (Qiagen). Only samples passing all quality control checks were included in the analyses. What the authors observed across the whole study: No pretreatment tumor biopsies were available, so the baseline intratumoral presence of clonotypes could not be determined. Blood repertoire dynamics were not followed beyond 4 weeks after treatment. Because the trial had a single-armed design, the trial could not examine how radiation dose or scheduling affected the TCR repertoire. An increase in top tumor clonotypes in blood was observed from baseline to 2 weeks post-radiation, followed by contraction by 4 weeks, which was taken to suggest transient expansion of tumor-resident clones.

TCR beta libraries were generated from genomic DNA with the immunoSEQ kit, following the manufacturer's recommendations. To prepare the libraries, a first multiplex PCR with proprietary primers was run, followed by a second PCR that added unique barcodes, and a bead cleanup was done after each round. A positive control reaction and a negative control reaction, both provided in the kit, were run with every batch of samples. The final libraries underwent checking on an Agilent 4200 TapeStation D1000 ScreenTape, volumetric pooling, and quantification by qPCR. Sequencing was performed on an Illumina NextSeq500 with a MidOutput 150-cycle cartridge, and 156 Read1 and 15 Index1 cycles were run with kit custom primers. The pooled library was loaded at roughly 0.96 pM, with a 20% PhiX control spiked in. The study's own analysis went as follows. Vendor-processed data were analyzed in R, and a clonotype was defined as all T cells sharing the same CDR3 nucleotide sequence. In the clone abundance analyses, frequencies were normalized to the 10,000 most abundant clones in each sample. Public T cell clones, which averaged fewer than five per sample, were removed prior to analysis. Tumor-enriched clonotypes and baseline blood-enriched clonotypes were defined as those with an abundance difference of at least 32-fold between compartments. A beta-binomial differential abundance model was applied to find clonotypes that expanded or contracted between blood time points. Tumor-blood repertoire similarity was measured with the Baroni-Urbani and Buser coefficient, and groups were compared using two-tailed Wilcoxon tests in R. In its TCRdb copy, this immuneACCESS table keeps in-frame sequences only and misses some clones. Where compared with another copy, unresolved V genes explain less than half of these, and the others have no known cause. D and trimming come from the DNA, and the V and J calls and clone size come from that table. Here the sample has some 130,000 clones; more than 75% occur a single time. Jointly, the top ten make up about 5.6% of the sample.

A word on this clone: The target of this receptor is not known. No base quality information exists; no much larger clone differs at one position.

Via the germline V gene, CDR1 is SGHTA and CDR2 FQGNSA. Deletion took 8 bases off V and 0 bases off J, with a span of 11 bases between the germline ends. From cysteine to phenylalanine, the CDR3 is 15 amino acids long. Only the CDR3 part of the read is kept: 45 bases, read in frame from the first base. This clonotype originated in a woman aged 70-85 years with renal cell carcinoma. Specimen: blood, collected from a patient whose treatment included radiotherapy and nephrectomy. The chain uses TRBV7-2 and TRBJ1-6, with an unclear D gene assignment. The CDR3 loop reads CASGREGSYNSPLHF. Here is the DNA: TGTGCCAGCGGCCGGGAGGGCTCCTATAATTCACCCCTCCACTTT.